There are many counts of the clone carrying this TCR beta chain. Its cognate antigen is unknown. This sample was included in a study of early T cells in non-severe SARS-CoV-2 infection. Looking at the study overall: Chains were not paired, and sequencing was done on bulk RNA from unsorted whole blood. General study findings and limits: Comparison of clonotypes with VDJdb favored anti-spike CD8 responses while missing private and CD4 specificities.

The library protocol tagged individual cDNA molecules with unique molecular identifiers. TCRdb used MiXCR to reprocess the 5' RACE reads, holding one entry per CDR3 protein. The sample includes under 85,000 distinct CDR3 sequences, 11% of them seen just once. Between the trimmed V and J ends, which lost 1 base and 6 bases, there was a span of 5 bases. Germline CDR1 DFQATT, CDR2 SNEGSKA (reference sequence). The CDR3 contains 11 residues. The chain is built from TRBV20-1 and TRBJ2-3; D remains ambiguous. This clonotype was obtained from an adult who was a healthcare worker with PCR-confirmed SARS-CoV-2 infection or an uninfected control (not recorded which). The sequencing here drew on whole blood, taken at baseline. CDR3 nucleotides: TGCAGTGCTAGAGTTGGGGATACGCAGTATTTT. Its translation: CSARVGDTQYF.